The subject of this entry is one T cell receptor (beta chain). The sample is drawn from a study of neoadjuvant anti-PD-1 for oral cavity cancer. Study in general: Patients without progression got a fourth dose around day 43.

Time point specified: after neoadjuvant nivolumab, at surgical resection. Patients had HPV-negative, locally advanced oral cavity squamous cell carcinoma. Measured with immunoSEQ multiplex PCR; TCRdb has only the in-frame clones, and not every one. The sample has 9,500 to 15,000 clones, 70% to 75% seen once. The J segment lost 1 base and the V segment lost 10 bases, leaving 8 bases of the junction unmatched. The CDR3 runs 14 residues. Germline V gene data show CDR1 as MNHEY and CDR2 as SVGAGI. The specimen was PBMCs, collected after nivolumab (anti-PD-1) treatment. The receptor comes from a person aged 35-80 years with oral cavity squamous cell carcinoma. This chain connects TRBV6-5 to TRBJ2-5, with 8 bases fitting TRBD2. As DNA, the CDR3 is TGTGCCACGTGTCCGCGGGGGGCCCAAGAGACCCAGTACTTC. Its translation: CATCPRGAQETQYF.